These T cell receptor beta chains were read from a single sample in a study of T cell repertoires in cytomegalovirus infection. TCRdb re-derived calls from the reads in MiXCR, one entry per CDR3 protein. The sample lists about 250,000 distinct CDR3 sequences; about a sixth were seen once. The sample taken for sequencing was CD8+ T cells from PBMCs. The source is a human donor in good health (CMV status not recorded). Some clones in this sample may be carry-over from other donors' samples. The CDR3 runs from the conserved cysteine through the conserved F or W. The D gene is left open where the match is weak. The listing skips clone size in some rows; elsewhere it reads once, few, many or a size class.

D: TRBD1; size: .; J: TRBJ2-1; V: TRBV20-1; CDR3: CSARVDRGLSEQFF; DNA: TGCAGTGCTAGGGTGGACAGGGGCTTGAGTGAGCAGTTCTTC
D: .; size: many; J: TRBJ2-7; V: TRBV7-6; CDR3: CASSLGEVYEQYF; DNA: TGTGCCAGCAGCTTAGGTGAAGTTTACGAGCAGTACTTC
D: TRBD1; size: .; J: TRBJ2-7; V: TRBV2; CDR3: CASSEFRDRAGEQYF; DNA: TGTGCCAGCAGTGAATTTCGGGACAGGGCAGGCGAGCAGTACTTC
D: .; size: many; J: TRBJ2-3; V: TRBV28; CDR3: CASSLGSDTDTQYF; DNA: TGTGCCAGCAGTTTAGGCAGTGACACAGATACGCAGTATTTT
D: .; size: .; J: TRBJ2-1; V: TRBV27; CDR3: CASSLSSRYISNEQFF; DNA: TGTGCCAGCAGTTTATCGTCCCGATACATCAGCAATGAGCAGTTCTTC
D: .; size: .; J: TRBJ2-5; V: TRBV5-5; CDR3: CASSLYREYVSETQYF; DNA: TGTGCCAGCAGCCTATACAGGGAGTACGTATCGGAGACCCAGTACTTC
D: TRBD1; size: few; J: TRBJ2-7; V: TRBV20-1; CDR3: CSALDRAEPYEQYF; DNA: TGCAGTGCCCTGGACAGGGCTGAACCCTACGAGCAGTACTTC
D: .; size: few; J: TRBJ1-1; V: TRBV13; CDR3: CASSFHSVASNTEAFF; DNA: TGTGCCAGCAGCTTTCACTCCGTCGCGAGCAACACTGAAGCTTTCTTT
D: .; size: few; J: TRBJ2-3; V: TRBV4-1; CDR3: CASSQAGQSRDTQYF; DNA: TGCGCCAGCAGCCAAGCGGGGCAGTCTCGGGATACGCAGTATTTT
D: .; size: many; J: TRBJ1-1; V: TRBV6-2/TRBV6-3; CDR3: CASSYTLVNTEAFF; DNA: TGTGCCAGCAGTTACACCTTGGTAAACACTGAAGCTTTCTTT
D: .; size: many; J: TRBJ2-1; V: TRBV11-1; CDR3: CASSLRQESYNEQFF; DNA: TGTGCCAGCAGCTTAAGACAGGAATCCTACAATGAGCAGTTCTTC
D: .; size: .; J: TRBJ1-1; V: TRBV25-1; CDR3: CASSRVSRTEAFF; DNA: TGTGCCAGCAGTCGTGTTTCGCGCACTGAAGCTTTCTTT
D: .; size: few; J: TRBJ2-5; V: TRBV28; CDR3: CASSFAGSWATQYF; DNA: TGTGCCAGCAGTTTTGCAGGTAGTTGGGCGACCCAGTACTTC
D: .; size: few; J: TRBJ1-2; V: TRBV4-1; CDR3: CASSQGQANYGYTF; DNA: TGCGCCAGCAGCCAAGGACAGGCTAACTATGGCTACACCTTC
D: .; size: .; J: TRBJ2-7; V: TRBV10-2; CDR3: CASSESAGQTYEQYF; DNA: TGCGCCAGCAGTGAGTCCGCAGGGCAGACCTACGAGCAGTACTTC
D: .; size: many; J: TRBJ1-2; V: TRBV7-8; CDR3: CASSLAGERYGYTF; DNA: TGTGCCAGCAGCTTAGCTGGGGAACGCTATGGCTACACCTTC
D: .; size: many; J: TRBJ1-1; V: TRBV5-1; CDR3: CASSSGTGNTEAFF; DNA: TGTGCCAGCAGCTCCGGTACAGGAAACACTGAAGCTTTCTTT
D: .; size: .; J: TRBJ2-3; V: TRBV4-1; CDR3: CASSQDREGFTDTQYF; DNA: TGCGCCAGCAGCCAAGACCGAGAGGGGTTCACAGATACGCAGTATTTT
D: .; size: .; J: TRBJ1-1; V: TRBV7-9; CDR3: CASSLTTGNTEAFF; DNA: TGTGCCAGCAGCTTAACGACAGGGAACACTGAAGCTTTCTTT
D: .; size: few; J: TRBJ1-1; V: TRBV4-3; CDR3: CASSQDGWLEAFF; DNA: TGCGCCAGCAGCCAAGACGGGTGGCTAGAAGCTTTCTTT
D: .; size: few; J: TRBJ2-2; V: TRBV6-2/TRBV6-3; CDR3: CASSSRRETTGGRTGELFF; DNA: TGTGCCAGCAGTTCCCGCAGAGAAACGACAGGAGGTCGCACCGGGGAGCTGTTTTTT
D: .; size: many; J: TRBJ1-5; V: TRBV7-2; CDR3: CASSLGGYSYNQPQHF; DNA: TGTGCCAGCAGCCTGGGGGGGTACTCTTACAATCAGCCCCAGCATTTT
D: TRBD2; size: few; J: TRBJ2-7; V: TRBV6-6; CDR3: CASSYSSLAGFHF; DNA: TGTGCCAGCAGTTACTCGAGTTTAGCGGGGTTCCACTTC
D: TRBD2; size: many; J: TRBJ2-3; V: TRBV6-6; CDR3: CASSTTSGGADTQYF; DNA: TGTGCCAGCAGCACGACTAGCGGGGGTGCAGATACGCAGTATTTT
D: TRBD2; size: many; J: TRBJ2-2; V: TRBV6-4; CDR3: CASSDATSGDTGELFF; DNA: TGTGCCAGCAGTGACGCAACTAGCGGGGACACCGGGGAGCTGTTTTTT
D: .; size: .; J: TRBJ2-3; V: TRBV20-1; CDR3: CSARWGGFGTDTQYF; DNA: TGCAGTGCCCGATGGGGGGGCTTCGGCACAGATACGCAGTATTTT
D: TRBD1; size: few; J: TRBJ1-2; V: TRBV29-1; CDR3: CSSTGGPYGYTF; DNA: TGCAGCTCGACAGGGGGCCCGTATGGCTACACCTTC
D: TRBD2; size: .; J: TRBJ2-1; V: TRBV5-5; CDR3: CASTMAWDYDYNEQFF; DNA: TGTGCCAGTACAATGGCATGGGACTACGATTACAATGAGCAGTTCTTC
D: .; size: many; J: TRBJ1-4; V: TRBV7-9; CDR3: CASSPAFGVANEKLFF; DNA: TGTGCCAGCAGCCCGGCATTCGGGGTTGCTAATGAAAAACTGTTTTTT
D: .; size: few; J: TRBJ1-5; V: TRBV7-2; CDR3: CASSPVGGAQHF; DNA: TGTGCCAGCAGCCCGGTTGGGGGGGCCCAGCATTTT
D: .; size: few; J: TRBJ2-3; V: TRBV6-6; CDR3: CASSYSLPHRTGHTQYF; DNA: TGTGCCAGCAGTTACTCGCTCCCCCACAGGACGGGGCATACGCAGTATTTT
D: TRBD1; size: .; J: TRBJ2-1; V: TRBV6-1; CDR3: CASRARDRGVDEQFF; DNA: TGTGCCAGCAGGGCCCGGGACAGGGGGGTCGATGAGCAGTTCTTC
D: TRBD1; size: .; J: TRBJ1-5; V: TRBV6-2/TRBV6-3; CDR3: CASTRDSSNQPQHF; DNA: TGTGCCAGCACCCGGGACAGTAGCAATCAGCCCCAGCATTTT
D: .; size: .; J: TRBJ1-5; V: TRBV12-3/TRBV12-4; CDR3: CASTGANGNQPQHF; DNA: TGTGCCAGCACGGGGGCGAATGGCAATCAGCCCCAGCATTTT
D: .; size: many; J: TRBJ2-5; V: TRBV7-9; CDR3: CASSLEIPPLLQETQYF; DNA: TGTGCCAGCAGCTTAGAGATTCCCCCCCTGCTACAAGAGACCCAGTACTTC
D: .; size: many; J: TRBJ2-3; V: TRBV7-6; CDR3: CASSDADTQYF; DNA: TGTGCCAGCAGCGATGCAGATACGCAGTATTTT
D: TRBD1; size: many; J: TRBJ1-1; V: TRBV7-6; CDR3: CASSPRPDREDTEAFF; DNA: TGTGCCAGCAGCCCAAGACCTGACAGGGAAGACACTGAAGCTTTCTTT
D: TRBD1; size: many; J: TRBJ1-1; V: TRBV27; CDR3: CASSPSQGAPLEAFF; DNA: TGTGCCAGCAGCCCAAGTCAGGGGGCCCCACTAGAAGCTTTCTTT
D: .; size: .; J: TRBJ1-1; V: TRBV9; CDR3: CASSVGIQNTEAFF; DNA: TGTGCCAGCAGCGTAGGCATCCAGAACACTGAAGCTTTCTTT
D: .; size: .; J: TRBJ1-1; V: TRBV27; CDR3: CASSHHRDLNTEAFF; DNA: TGTGCCAGCAGTCACCACAGGGACCTGAACACTGAAGCTTTCTTT
D: .; size: .; J: TRBJ2-5; V: TRBV5-6; CDR3: CASSLALGALGQETQYF; DNA: TGTGCCAGCAGCTTGGCATTGGGTGCCCTTGGCCAAGAGACCCAGTACTTC
D: TRBD1; size: few; J: TRBJ2-1; V: TRBV11-1; CDR3: CASSLPDRGLYNEQFF; DNA: TGTGCCAGCAGCTTACCTGACAGGGGACTCTACAATGAGCAGTTCTTC
D: TRBD1; size: few; J: TRBJ1-2; V: TRBV9; CDR3: CASSAGTGYYGYTF; DNA: TGTGCCAGCAGCGCTGGGACAGGATACTATGGCTACACCTTC
D: TRBD1; size: few; J: TRBJ2-2; V: TRBV5-4; CDR3: CATKGQDVSGELFF; DNA: TGTGCCACTAAGGGACAGGATGTATCCGGGGAGCTGTTTTTT
D: .; size: few; J: TRBJ1-1; V: TRBV15; CDR3: CATSREGAVNTEAFF; DNA: TGTGCCACCAGCAGAGAGGGGGCGGTGAACACTGAAGCTTTCTTT
D: .; size: .; J: TRBJ1-5; V: TRBV12-5; CDR3: CASGLEINQPQHF; DNA: TGTGCTAGTGGTTTGGAGATCAATCAGCCCCAGCATTTT
D: TRBD1; size: many; J: TRBJ2-1; V: TRBV7-9; CDR3: CAGTGGRAYNEQFF; DNA: TGTGCCGGCACAGGGGGCCGGGCCTACAATGAGCAGTTCTTC
D: TRBD2; size: many; J: TRBJ2-1; V: TRBV6-5; CDR3: CASSYSGLGGDEQFF; DNA: TGTGCCAGCAGTTACTCGGGACTAGGCGGCGATGAGCAGTTCTTC
D: .; size: many; J: TRBJ2-7; V: TRBV27; CDR3: CASSLSAGAEQYF; DNA: TGTGCCAGCAGTTTATCGGCTGGGGCGGAGCAGTACTTC
D: TRBD1; size: few; J: TRBJ1-5; V: TRBV12-3/TRBV12-4; CDR3: CASRGEGANQPQHF; DNA: TGTGCCAGCAGGGGCGAGGGGGCCAATCAGCCCCAGCATTTT
D: TRBD1; size: .; J: TRBJ2-7; V: TRBV28; CDR3: CASSFFLGQGDEQYF; DNA: TGTGCCAGCAGTTTTTTCTTGGGACAGGGCGACGAGCAGTACTTC
D: .; size: .; J: TRBJ2-3; V: TRBV5-1; CDR3: CASSLRWDTTDTQYF; DNA: TGCGCCAGCAGCTTGCGGTGGGACACCACAGATACGCAGTATTTT
D: .; size: few; J: TRBJ1-5; V: TRBV6-2/TRBV6-3; CDR3: CASSYSGRGGSQPQHF; DNA: TGTGCCAGCAGTTACTCAGGCAGGGGAGGGAGTCAGCCCCAGCATTTT
D: TRBD1; size: many; J: TRBJ2-3; V: TRBV25-1; CDR3: CASSVPGQGTDTQYF; DNA: TGTGCCAGCAGTGTCCCAGGACAGGGGACAGATACGCAGTATTTT
D: .; size: .; J: TRBJ2-3; V: TRBV5-6; CDR3: CASSPTGTITDTQYF; DNA: TGTGCCAGCAGCCCCACCGGGACAATCACAGATACGCAGTATTTT